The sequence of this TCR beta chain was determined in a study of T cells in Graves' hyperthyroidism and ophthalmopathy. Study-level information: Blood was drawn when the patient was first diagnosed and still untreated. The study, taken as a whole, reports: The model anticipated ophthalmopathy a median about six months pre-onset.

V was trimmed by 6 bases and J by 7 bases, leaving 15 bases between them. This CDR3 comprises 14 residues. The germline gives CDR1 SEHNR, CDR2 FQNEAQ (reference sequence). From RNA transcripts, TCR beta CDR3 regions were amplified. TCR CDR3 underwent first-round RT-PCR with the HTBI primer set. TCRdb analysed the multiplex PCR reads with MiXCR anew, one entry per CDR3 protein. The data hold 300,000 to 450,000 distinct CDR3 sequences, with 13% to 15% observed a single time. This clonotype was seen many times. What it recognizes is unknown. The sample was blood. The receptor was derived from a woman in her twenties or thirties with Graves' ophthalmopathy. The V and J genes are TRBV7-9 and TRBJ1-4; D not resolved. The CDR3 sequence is CASSLRSFGEKLFF. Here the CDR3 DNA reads TGTGCCAGCAGTTTGAGGTCCTTCGGTGAAAAACTGTTTTTT. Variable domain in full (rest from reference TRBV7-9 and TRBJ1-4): DTGVSQNPRHKITKRGQNVTFRCDPISEHNRLYWYRQTLGQGPEFLTYFQNEAQLEKSRLLSDRFSAERPKGSFSTLEIQRTEQGDSAMYLCASSLRSFGEKLFFGSGTQLSVL.